This T cell receptor beta chain is from a study of T cell changes during pregnancy in multiple sclerosis. This CDR3 contains 12 residues. Germline assignment: CDR1 SGHNT and CDR2 YYREEE (reference sequence). V was shortened by 3 bases and J by 8 bases, with 10 bases between the two germline ends. The data were produced by immunoSEQ multiplex PCR, yet TCRdb's version contains in-frame clones alone and is incomplete. In the table there are fewer than 65,000 clones, roughly 94% of which are singletons. The specimen was CD4+ T cells from peripheral blood mononuclear cells, collected in the third trimester of pregnancy. The sequence was collected from a female donor with multiple sclerosis, enrolled in a pregnancy study. V and J are TRBV5-4 and TRBJ2-3; D may be TRBD2 (6 bases). The CDR3 sequence is CASSYAEGTQYF. The CDR3 DNA is TGTGCCAGCAGCTACGCGGAGGGTACGCAGTATTTT.